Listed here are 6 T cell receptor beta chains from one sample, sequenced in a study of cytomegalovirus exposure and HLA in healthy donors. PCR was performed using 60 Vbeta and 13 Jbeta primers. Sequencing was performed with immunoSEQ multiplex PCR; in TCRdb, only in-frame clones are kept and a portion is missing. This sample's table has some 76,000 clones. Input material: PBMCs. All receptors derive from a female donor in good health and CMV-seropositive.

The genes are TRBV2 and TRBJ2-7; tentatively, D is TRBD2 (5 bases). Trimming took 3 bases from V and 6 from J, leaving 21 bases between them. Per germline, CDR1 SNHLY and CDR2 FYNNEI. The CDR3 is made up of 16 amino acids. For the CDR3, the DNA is TGTGCCAGCAGTGATGGTGGCCCGACGAGGGTGGGCGAGCAGTACTTC. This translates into CASSDGGPTRVGEQYF.

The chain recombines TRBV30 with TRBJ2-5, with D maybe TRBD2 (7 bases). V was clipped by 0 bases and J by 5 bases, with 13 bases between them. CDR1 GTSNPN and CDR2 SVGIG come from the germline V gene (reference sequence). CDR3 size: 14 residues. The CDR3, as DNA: TGTGCCTGGAGTGTAACGGGGGGCGGGGAGACCCAGTACTTC. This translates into CAWSVTGGGETQYF.

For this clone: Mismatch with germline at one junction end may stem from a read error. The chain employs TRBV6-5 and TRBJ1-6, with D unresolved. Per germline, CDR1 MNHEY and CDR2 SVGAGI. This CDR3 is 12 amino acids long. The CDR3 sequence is CASRPPGSPLHF. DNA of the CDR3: TGTGCCAGCAGACCCCCGGGTTCACCCCTACACTTT.

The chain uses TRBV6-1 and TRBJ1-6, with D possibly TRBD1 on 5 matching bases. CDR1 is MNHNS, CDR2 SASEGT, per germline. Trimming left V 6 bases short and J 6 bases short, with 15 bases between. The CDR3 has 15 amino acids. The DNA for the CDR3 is TGTGCCAGCAGCCAGCCCGGAGGGGCTAATTCACCCCTCCACTTT. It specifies CASSQPGGANSPLHF.

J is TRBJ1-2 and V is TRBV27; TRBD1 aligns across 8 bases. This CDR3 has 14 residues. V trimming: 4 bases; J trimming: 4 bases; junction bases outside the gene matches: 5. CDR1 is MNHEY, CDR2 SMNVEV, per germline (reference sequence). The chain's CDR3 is CASSSQGVGYGYTF. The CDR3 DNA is TGTGCCAGCAGTTCACAGGGGGTGGGCTATGGCTACACCTTC.

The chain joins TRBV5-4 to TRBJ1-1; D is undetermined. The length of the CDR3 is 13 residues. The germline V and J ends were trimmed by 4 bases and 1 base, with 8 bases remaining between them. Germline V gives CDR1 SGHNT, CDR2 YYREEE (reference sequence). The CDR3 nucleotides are TGTGCCAGCAGCAGTAGATCGAACACTGAAGCTTTCTTT. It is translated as CASSSRSNTEAFF.